This entry concerns a single T cell receptor (beta chain). CDR3 length equals 15 residues. Trimming stripped 1 base from V and 6 bases from J, with 11 bases between. Germline V gene sequence: CDR1 KGHDR, CDR2 SFDVKD. MiXCR, run by TCRdb on the reads, gives a single entry per CDR3 protein. The sample has 170,000 or so distinct CDR3 sequences; about 15% are singletons. The data are from a study of T cell repertoires in cytomegalovirus infection. The receptor was derived from a human donor in good health (CMV status not recorded). Some clones in this sample may be carry-over from other donors' samples. Input material: CD8+ T cells from PBMCs. The chain recombines TRBV24-1 with TRBJ2-2; D is possibly TRBD1 (6 bases). The chain's CDR3 is CATSDFGRGSGELFF. For the CDR3, the DNA is TGTGCCACCAGTGATTTTGGCAGGGGATCCGGGGAGCTGTTTTTT.